One sample yielded the 27 T cell receptor beta chains listed below, sequenced in a study of PD-L1 blockade in urothelial cancer. Time point described: peripheral blood 6 weeks after treatment start. The table came from immunoSEQ multiplex PCR; TCRdb's copy has only in-frame clones and leaves some out. This sample has 72,000 or so clones; more than 70% occur once, and the top ten carry 11%. The input for sequencing was PBMCs, taken around atezolizumab (anti-PD-L1) treatment. The source is a man aged 60-69 years with urothelial cancer.

V is TRBV27 and J is TRBJ1-2; 9 bases are shared with TRBD1. V shed 5 bases and J 4 bases; nucleotides not matched to a gene: 8. This CDR3 comprises 15 residues. CDR1 and CDR2 (germline): MNHEY, SMNVEV (reference sequence). As DNA, the CDR3 is TGTGCCAGCAGTCCGACAGGGGGAGGATTCTATGGCTACACCTTC. Translating gives CASSPTGGGFYGYTF.

In nucleotides, the CDR3 is TGTGCCAGCACCCTGGGCTGGCGCAATCAGCCCCAGCATTTT. Residues: CASTLGWRNQPQHF. This sequence joins TRBV28 and TRBJ1-5; D not resolved. This CDR3 is 14 amino acids long. Per germline, CDR1 MDHEN and CDR2 SYDVKM. V lost 7 bases to trimming and J lost 2 bases, with 12 bases between them.

The V and J genes are TRBV5-8 and TRBJ1-3, with unresolved D. Germline V gene sequence: CDR1 SGHTS, CDR2 YDEGEE. The V gene lost 0 bases and the J gene lost 0 bases, with 10 bases spanning the gap. This CDR3 is 16 amino acids long. CDR3 bases: TGTGCCAGCAGCTTGGGGGCAGGAAGCTCTGGAAACACCATATATTTT. This translates into CASSLGAGSSGNTIYF.

This clone was detected only once. The chain uses TRBV7-8 and TRBJ1-3, with 7 bases aligning to TRBD1. The V and J ends lost 0 bases and 4 bases, in that order; junction bases with no gene match: 3. CDR1 SGHVS and CDR2 FQNEAQ come from the germline V gene. This CDR3 contains 15 residues. CDR3 region: CASSLAGTAGNTIYF. For the CDR3, the DNA is TGTGCCAGCAGCTTAGCGGGGACAGCGGGAAACACCATATATTTT.

This sequence joins TRBV5-1 and TRBJ2-7, with 12 bases identical to TRBD2. The CDR3 is made up of 15 amino acids. The germline gives CDR1 SGHRS, CDR2 YFSETQ. Trimming cost V 5 bases and J 1 base; bases outside gene matches: 4. The CDR3 bases are TGCGCCAGCAGACTTACTAGCGGGGGGTCCTACGAGCAGTACTTC. The encoded protein is CASRLTSGGSYEQYF.

J is TRBJ2-1 and V is TRBV5-1; 9 nucleotides line up with TRBD1. CDR1 is SGHRS and CDR2 is YFSETQ in the germline V gene. The CDR3 spans 15 residues. V shed 1 base and J 3 bases; nucleotides not matched to a gene: 2. CDR3 sequence: CASSLLDRGYNEQFF. The CDR3 region has the DNA TGCGCCAGCAGCTTGCTGGACAGGGGCTACAATGAGCAGTTCTTC.

Of note for this clone: The junction and the germline gene differ at one end; a read error may be behind it. This chain joins TRBV18 and TRBJ1-2; D call uncertain. The V gene's germline CDR1 is KGHSH and CDR2 LQKENI. The CDR3 runs 15 residues. CDR3 nucleotide sequence: TGTGCCAGCTCACTATGGACGGGGAACAACTACGGCTACACCTTC. Translation gives CASSLWTGNNYGYTF.

The chain joins TRBV19 to TRBJ2-5; D is perhaps TRBD1 (6 bases). V dropped 3 bases and J dropped 7 bases, with 21 bases sitting between them. The germline V gene encodes CDR1 LNHDA and CDR2 SQIVND (reference sequence). The CDR3 contains 16 residues. In nucleotides, the CDR3 is TGTGCCAGTAGTATGGGTCTGGGACACCTGGATGTGACCCAGTACTTC. Its protein is CASSMGLGHLDVTQYF.

This chain uses TRBV15 with TRBJ1-5, with D possibly matching TRBD1 (6 bases). The V and J ends lost 0 bases and 3 bases respectively, with 9 bases between them. The length of the CDR3 is 15 residues. Looked up from germline, CDR1 is LNHNV and CDR2 is YYDKDF (reference sequence). The CDR3 bases are TGTGCCACCAGCAGAGATCGGGACACCAATCAGCCCCAGCATTTT. Encoded protein: CATSRDRDTNQPQHF.

The chain couples TRBV4-3 to TRBJ1-5; maybe TRBD1 (6 bases). Trimming pared 0 bases from V and 11 bases from J, leaving 11 bases between. Germline V gene lookup returns CDR1 LGHNA and CDR2 YSLEER. The CDR3 consists of 13 residues. CDR3 loop: CASSQDTGSSQHF. The CDR3 DNA sequence: TGCGCCAGCAGCCAAGATACAGGGTCTTCCCAGCATTTT.

This clone was detected only once. The chain uses TRBV4-1 and TRBJ2-7; 7 bases are shared with TRBD1. Germline assignment: CDR1 MGHRA and CDR2 YSYEKL. V lost 4 bases and J lost 0; bases outside the gene matches: 9. The CDR3 has 16 residues. The CDR3 sequence: CASSPRPGQYSYEQYF. DNA of the CDR3: TGCGCCAGCAGCCCCCGACCGGGACAGTACTCCTACGAGCAGTACTTC.

The J gene is TRBJ2-1, the V gene TRBV4-1; the match to TRBD1 covers 7 bases. Trimming removed 4 bases from V and 8 bases from J; junction bases left unmatched: 8. Germline CDR1 MGHRA, CDR2 YSYEKL. The CDR3 totals 14 residues. CDR3 coding DNA: TGCGCCAGCAGCCCTTCGACAGGGATTGATGAGCAGTTCTTC. Its protein is CASSPSTGIDEQFF.

V is TRBV18 and J is TRBJ1-6, with D unresolved. The CDR3 is 13 residues long. V dropped 2 bases and J dropped 9 bases, with 8 bases sitting between them. CDR1 and CDR2 (germline): KGHSH, LQKENI. CDR3 region: CASSPESSSPLHF. DNA for the CDR3: TGTGCCAGCTCACCAGAGTCGAGTTCACCCCTCCACTTT.

The rearrangement uses TRBV4-1 and TRBJ1-4; TRBD1 matches 9 bases. The CDR3 totals 16 residues. Trimming cost V 4 bases and J 3 bases; bases outside gene matches: 6. Germline V gene sequence: CDR1 MGHRA, CDR2 YSYEKL. CDR3 sequence reads: CASSRGQGPANEKLFF. CDR3 coding DNA: TGCGCCAGCAGCCGGGGACAGGGTCCGGCTAATGAAAAACTGTTTTTT.

This clone is a singleton in its sample. This chain links TRBV5-1 with TRBJ1-1, with D unclear. Between the trimmed V and J ends, which lost 7 bases and 2 bases, there was a span of 15 bases. The CDR3 length is 14 residues. The germline V gene has CDR1 SGHRS and CDR2 YFSETQ. CDR3 DNA sequence: TGCGCCAGCTCGGACTCTTGGCGAAACACTGAAGCTTTCTTT. Protein sequence: CASSDSWRNTEAFF.

The rearrangement links TRBV4-1 to TRBJ2-2; D is uncertain. This CDR3 comprises 13 residues. Between the trimmed V and J ends, which lost 4 bases and 5 bases, there was a span of 8 bases. Germline V gene sequence: CDR1 MGHRA, CDR2 YSYEKL. The CDR3 nucleotides are TGCGCCAGCAGCCTTACTGAGACCGGGGAGCTGTTTTTT. This codes for CASSLTETGELFF.

This chain uses TRBV7-2 with TRBJ2-5; TRBD2 is a possible D gene (5 bases). This CDR3 has 11 amino acids. Looked up from germline, CDR1 is SGHTA and CDR2 is FQGNSA. V was shortened by 5 bases and J by 7 bases, with 8 bases between the two germline ends. CDR3 sequence (DNA): TGTGCCAGCAGCAATCGGGGGACCCAGTACTTC. This encodes CASSNRGTQYF.

The genes are TRBV6-6 and TRBJ2-7; TRBD1 might be the D (5 bases). V was cut by 2 bases and J by 3 bases, with 8 bases left in between. Germline V gives CDR1 MNHNY, CDR2 SVGAGI (reference sequence). This CDR3 region has 13 residues. The CDR3 spells CASSYQGGYEQYF. CDR3 nucleotide sequence: TGTGCCAGCAGTTACCAGGGTGGCTACGAGCAGTACTTC.

For this clone: Its ends do not fully match the called genes, so a read error is possible. V and J are TRBV6-6 and TRBJ2-7; 9 positions match TRBD1. This CDR3 is 11 amino acids long. Germline V lookup: CDR1 MNHNY, CDR2 SVGAGI (reference sequence). CDR3 sequence: CASSTTGGFLF. The DNA of the CDR3 is TGTGCCAGCAGTACGACAGGGGGTTTTCTCTTC.

This clone was picked up one time. The gene calls are TRBV2 and TRBJ1-1; no clear D. Trimming shortened V by 7 bases and J by 4 bases, and 16 bases separated the two germline ends. Germline CDR1 and CDR2: SNHLY and FYNNEI. This CDR3 contains 14 residues. The CDR3 sequence: CASKVAGSGTEAFF. The CDR3 nucleotides read TGTGCCAGCAAGGTAGCCGGGAGCGGCACTGAAGCTTTCTTT.

J is TRBJ1-4 and V is TRBV11-2, with 9 positions matching TRBD1. The V segment lost 5 bases and the J segment 6 bases; nucleotides outside the gene matches: 4. CDR3 size: 14 residues. Germline V lookup: CDR1 SGHAT, CDR2 FQNNGV. The CDR3: CASSTQGADEKLFF. The CDR3 DNA reads as TGTGCCAGCAGCACACAGGGGGCAGATGAAAAACTGTTTTTT.

V is TRBV6-6 and J is TRBJ1-5; 8 bases match TRBD1. Germline lookup yields CDR1 MNHNY and CDR2 SVGAGI (reference sequence). The CDR3 loop spans 14 amino acids. V lost 6 bases and J lost 4; bases outside the gene matches: 5. The CDR3 sequence: CASSAHRGNQPQHF. The CDR3 DNA is TGTGCCAGCAGCGCCCACAGGGGGAATCAGCCCCAGCATTTT.

The chain joins TRBV6-6 to TRBJ2-7; weak D call: TRBD2 (6 bases). Germline V CDR1 and CDR2: MNHNY, SVGAGI (reference sequence). V gave up 6 bases and J gave up 0 bases, with 18 bases separating them. The length of the CDR3 is 16 residues. CDR3 nucleotides: TGTGCCAGCAGCCCAGGGCAGCGCGGGAACTCCTACGAGCAGTACTTC. Protein: CASSPGQRGNSYEQYF.

The chain combines TRBV11-3 with TRBJ2-3, with D possibly matching TRBD1 (6 bases). The ends were cut back, 8 bases at V and 1 base at J, with 7 bases in the middle. CDR1 SGHNT and CDR2 YENEEA come from the germline V gene. This CDR3 has 12 residues. In DNA form, the CDR3 reads TGTGCCAGCGAGGGGGGCACAGATACGCAGTATTTT. Translation: CASEGGTDTQYF.

The chain recombines TRBV5-6 with TRBJ2-7; the D is unclear. The V gene lost 4 bases and the J gene lost 0 bases, with 14 bases spanning the gap. Germline-derived CDR1 and CDR2 are SGHDT and YYEEEE. CDR3 length: 15 residues. CDR3 amino acids: CASSPQPPGSYEQYF. DNA of the CDR3: TGTGCCAGCAGCCCGCAACCTCCCGGCTCCTACGAGCAGTACTTC. Supplemented by reference TRBV5-6 and TRBJ2-7, the full variable domain reads DAGVTQSPTHLIKTRGQQVTLRCSPKSGHDTVSWYQQALGQGPQFIFQYYEEEERQRGNFPDRFSGHQFPNYSSELNVNALLLGDSALYLCASSPQPPGSYEQYFGPGTRLTVT.

The chain couples TRBV30 to TRBJ2-7, with 10 bases matching TRBD1. V was clipped by 5 bases and J by 5 bases; unmatched bases: 6. The CDR3 totals 13 residues. Looked up from germline, CDR1 is GTSNPN and CDR2 is SVGIG (reference sequence). The chain's CDR3 is CAWGTGVLHEQYF. The CDR3 nucleotides read TGTGCCTGGGGGACAGGGGTGTTACACGAGCAGTACTTC.

The chain couples TRBV27 to TRBJ1-5; no clear D. Trimming removed 5 bases at V and 3 bases at J, with 8 bases between. Per germline, CDR1 MNHEY and CDR2 SMNVEV (reference sequence). CDR3 length equals 13 residues. CDR3 sequence reads: CASSIQNNQPQHF. In DNA, the CDR3 is TGTGCCAGCAGTATCCAAAACAATCAGCCCCAGCATTTT.